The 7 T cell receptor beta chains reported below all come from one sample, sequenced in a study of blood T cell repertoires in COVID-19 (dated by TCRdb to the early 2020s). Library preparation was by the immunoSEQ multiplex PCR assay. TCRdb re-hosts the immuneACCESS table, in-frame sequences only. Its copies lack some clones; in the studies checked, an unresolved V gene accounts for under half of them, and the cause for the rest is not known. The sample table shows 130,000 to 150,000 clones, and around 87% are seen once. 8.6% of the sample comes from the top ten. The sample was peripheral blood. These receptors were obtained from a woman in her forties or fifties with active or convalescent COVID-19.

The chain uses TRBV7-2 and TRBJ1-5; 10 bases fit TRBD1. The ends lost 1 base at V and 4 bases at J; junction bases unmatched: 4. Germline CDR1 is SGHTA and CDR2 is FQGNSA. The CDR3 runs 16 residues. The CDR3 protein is CASSLDPGQGNQPQHF. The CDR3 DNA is TGTGCCAGCAGCTTAGACCCGGGACAGGGGAATCAGCCCCAGCATTTT.

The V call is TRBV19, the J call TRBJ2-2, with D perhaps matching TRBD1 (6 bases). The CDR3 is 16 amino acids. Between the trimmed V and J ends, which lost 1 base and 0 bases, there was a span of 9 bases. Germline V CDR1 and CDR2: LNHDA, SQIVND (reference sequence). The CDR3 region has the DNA TGTGCCAGTAGTATAGGAGGACAGACGAACACCGGGGAGCTGTTTTTT. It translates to CASSIGGQTNTGELFF.

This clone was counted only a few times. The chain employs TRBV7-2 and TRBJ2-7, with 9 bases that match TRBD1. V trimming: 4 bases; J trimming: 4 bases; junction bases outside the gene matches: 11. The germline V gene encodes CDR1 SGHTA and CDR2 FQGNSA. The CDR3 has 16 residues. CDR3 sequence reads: CASSSTPGQGSYEQYF. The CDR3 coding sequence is TGTGCCAGCAGCTCAACGCCGGGACAGGGCTCTTACGAGCAGTACTTC.

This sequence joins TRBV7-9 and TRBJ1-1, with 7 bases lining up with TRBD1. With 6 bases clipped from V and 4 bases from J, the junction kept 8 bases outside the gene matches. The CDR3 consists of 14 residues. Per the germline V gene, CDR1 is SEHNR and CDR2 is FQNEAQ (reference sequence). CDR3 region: CASSSTGEGTEAFF. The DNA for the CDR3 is TGTGCCAGCAGTTCTACAGGGGAAGGCACTGAAGCTTTCTTT.

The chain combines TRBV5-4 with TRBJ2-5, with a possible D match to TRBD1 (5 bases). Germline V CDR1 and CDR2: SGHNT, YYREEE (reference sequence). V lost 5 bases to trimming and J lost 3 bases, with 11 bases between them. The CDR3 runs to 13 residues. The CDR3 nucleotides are TGTGCCAGCAGGCCAGGGCTTGAAGAGACCCAGTACTTC. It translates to CASRPGLEETQYF. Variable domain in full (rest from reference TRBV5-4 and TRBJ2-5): ETGVTQSPTHLIKTRGQQVTLRCSSQSGHNTVSWYQQALGQGPQFIFQYYREEENGRGNFPPRFSGLQFPNYSSELNVNALELDDSALYLCASRPGLEETQYFGPGTRLLVL.

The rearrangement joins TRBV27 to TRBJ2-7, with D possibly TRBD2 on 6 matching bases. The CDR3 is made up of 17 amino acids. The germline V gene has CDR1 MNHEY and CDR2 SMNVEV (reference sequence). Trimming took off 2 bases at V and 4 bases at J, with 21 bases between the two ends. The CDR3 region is CASSLRGGSFTGYEQYF. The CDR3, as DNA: TGTGCCAGCAGTTTAAGGGGAGGAAGTTTCACGGGATACGAGCAGTACTTC.

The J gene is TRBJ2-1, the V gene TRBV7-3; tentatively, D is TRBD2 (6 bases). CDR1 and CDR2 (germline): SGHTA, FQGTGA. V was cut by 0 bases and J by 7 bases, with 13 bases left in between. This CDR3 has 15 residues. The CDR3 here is CASSLTGGRRNEQFF. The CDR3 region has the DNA TGTGCCAGCAGCTTAACGGGGGGACGACGGAATGAGCAGTTCTTC.